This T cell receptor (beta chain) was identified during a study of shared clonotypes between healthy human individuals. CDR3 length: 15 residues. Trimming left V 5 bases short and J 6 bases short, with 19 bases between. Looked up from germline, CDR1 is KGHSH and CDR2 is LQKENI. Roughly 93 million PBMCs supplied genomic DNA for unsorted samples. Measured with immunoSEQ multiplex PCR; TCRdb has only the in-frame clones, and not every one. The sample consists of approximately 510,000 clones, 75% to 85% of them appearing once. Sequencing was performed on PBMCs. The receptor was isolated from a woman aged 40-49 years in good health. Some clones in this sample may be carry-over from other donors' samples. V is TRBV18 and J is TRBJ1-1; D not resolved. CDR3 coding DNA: TGTGCCAGCTCATCCGTGGAGGTGGTGGGGTCTGAAGCTTTCTTT. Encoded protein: CASSSVEVVGSEAFF.